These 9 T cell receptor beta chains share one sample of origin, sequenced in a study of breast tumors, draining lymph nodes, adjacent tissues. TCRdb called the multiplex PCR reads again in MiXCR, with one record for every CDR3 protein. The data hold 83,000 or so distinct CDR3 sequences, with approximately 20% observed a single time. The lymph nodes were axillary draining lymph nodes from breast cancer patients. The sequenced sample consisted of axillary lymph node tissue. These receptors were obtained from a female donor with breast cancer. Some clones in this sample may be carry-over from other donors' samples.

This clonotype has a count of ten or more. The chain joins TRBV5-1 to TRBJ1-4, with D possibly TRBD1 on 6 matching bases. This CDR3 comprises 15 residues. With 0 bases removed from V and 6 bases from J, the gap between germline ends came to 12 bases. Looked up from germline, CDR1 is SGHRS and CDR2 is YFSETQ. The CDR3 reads CASSLGGAGDEKLFF. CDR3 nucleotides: TGCGCCAGCAGCTTGGGGGGGGCAGGCGATGAAAAACTGTTTTTT.

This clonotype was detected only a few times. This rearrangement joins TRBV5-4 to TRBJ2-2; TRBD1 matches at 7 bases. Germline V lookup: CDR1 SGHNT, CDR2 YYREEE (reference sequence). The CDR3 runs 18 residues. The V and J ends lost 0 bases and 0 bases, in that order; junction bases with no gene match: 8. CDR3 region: CASSLAPGGRANTGELFF. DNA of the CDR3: TGTGCCAGCAGCTTGGCCCCAGGGGGACGCGCGAACACCGGGGAGCTGTTTTTT.

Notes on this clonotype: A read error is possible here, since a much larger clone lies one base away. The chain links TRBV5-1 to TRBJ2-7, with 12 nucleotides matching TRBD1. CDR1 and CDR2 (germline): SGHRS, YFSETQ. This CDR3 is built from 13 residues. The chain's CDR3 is CASTGTGGNEQNF. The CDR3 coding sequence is TGCGCCAGCACCGGGACAGGGGGCAACGAGCAGAACTTC.

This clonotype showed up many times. This chain's CDR3 is CASSGTTGIGLFGNTIYF. CDR3 in DNA: TGTGCCAGCAGTGGTACGACAGGGATTGGCCTTTTTGGAAACACCATATATTTT. J is TRBJ1-3 and V is TRBV6-1, with 7 positions matching TRBD1. The CDR3 loop spans 18 amino acids. The V gene's germline CDR1 is MNHNS and CDR2 SASEGT. V lost 4 bases to trimming and J lost 3 bases; unmatched junction nucleotides: 15.

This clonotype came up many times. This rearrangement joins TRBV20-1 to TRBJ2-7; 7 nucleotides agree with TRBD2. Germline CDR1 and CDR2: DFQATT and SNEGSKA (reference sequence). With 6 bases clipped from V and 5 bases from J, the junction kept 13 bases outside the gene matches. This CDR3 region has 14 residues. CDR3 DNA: TGCAGTGCAACCAGGACTAGTCTGTCCAACGAGCAGTACTTC. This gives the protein CSATRTSLSNEQYF.

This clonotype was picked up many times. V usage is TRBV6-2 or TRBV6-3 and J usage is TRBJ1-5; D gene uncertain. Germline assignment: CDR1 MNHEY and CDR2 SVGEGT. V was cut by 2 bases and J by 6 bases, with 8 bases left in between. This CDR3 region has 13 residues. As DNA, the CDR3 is TGTGCCAGCAGTTACCGAGGCATTCAGCCCCAGCATTTT. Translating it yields CASSYRGIQPQHF.

The CDR3 DNA reads as TGTGCCAGCAGCTTGAGGGTAGATGAAAAACTGTTTTTT. Translating it yields CASSLRVDEKLFF. V is TRBV7-6 and J is TRBJ1-4; no reliable D call. Trimming shortened V by 3 bases and J by 6 bases, and 8 bases separated the two germline ends. CDR3 length equals 13 residues. Germline V gene data show CDR1 as SGHVS and CDR2 as FNYEAQ.

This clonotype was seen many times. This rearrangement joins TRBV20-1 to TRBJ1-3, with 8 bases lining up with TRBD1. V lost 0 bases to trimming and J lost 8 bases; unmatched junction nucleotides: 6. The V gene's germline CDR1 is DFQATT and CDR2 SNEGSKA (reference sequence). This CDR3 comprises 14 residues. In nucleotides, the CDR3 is TGCAGTGCTAGAGACGGACAGGGAGGGGACACCATATATTTT. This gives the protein CSARDGQGGDTIYF.

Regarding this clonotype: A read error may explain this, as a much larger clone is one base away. CDR3: CASTRPDEQFF. CDR3 bases: TGTGCCAGCACTCGTCCCGATGAGCAGTTCTTC. The genes are TRBV28 and TRBJ2-1; D is ambiguous. CDR1 MDHEN and CDR2 SYDVKM come from the germline V gene. V gave up 7 bases and J gave up 8 bases, with 9 bases separating them. CDR3 length equals 11 residues.